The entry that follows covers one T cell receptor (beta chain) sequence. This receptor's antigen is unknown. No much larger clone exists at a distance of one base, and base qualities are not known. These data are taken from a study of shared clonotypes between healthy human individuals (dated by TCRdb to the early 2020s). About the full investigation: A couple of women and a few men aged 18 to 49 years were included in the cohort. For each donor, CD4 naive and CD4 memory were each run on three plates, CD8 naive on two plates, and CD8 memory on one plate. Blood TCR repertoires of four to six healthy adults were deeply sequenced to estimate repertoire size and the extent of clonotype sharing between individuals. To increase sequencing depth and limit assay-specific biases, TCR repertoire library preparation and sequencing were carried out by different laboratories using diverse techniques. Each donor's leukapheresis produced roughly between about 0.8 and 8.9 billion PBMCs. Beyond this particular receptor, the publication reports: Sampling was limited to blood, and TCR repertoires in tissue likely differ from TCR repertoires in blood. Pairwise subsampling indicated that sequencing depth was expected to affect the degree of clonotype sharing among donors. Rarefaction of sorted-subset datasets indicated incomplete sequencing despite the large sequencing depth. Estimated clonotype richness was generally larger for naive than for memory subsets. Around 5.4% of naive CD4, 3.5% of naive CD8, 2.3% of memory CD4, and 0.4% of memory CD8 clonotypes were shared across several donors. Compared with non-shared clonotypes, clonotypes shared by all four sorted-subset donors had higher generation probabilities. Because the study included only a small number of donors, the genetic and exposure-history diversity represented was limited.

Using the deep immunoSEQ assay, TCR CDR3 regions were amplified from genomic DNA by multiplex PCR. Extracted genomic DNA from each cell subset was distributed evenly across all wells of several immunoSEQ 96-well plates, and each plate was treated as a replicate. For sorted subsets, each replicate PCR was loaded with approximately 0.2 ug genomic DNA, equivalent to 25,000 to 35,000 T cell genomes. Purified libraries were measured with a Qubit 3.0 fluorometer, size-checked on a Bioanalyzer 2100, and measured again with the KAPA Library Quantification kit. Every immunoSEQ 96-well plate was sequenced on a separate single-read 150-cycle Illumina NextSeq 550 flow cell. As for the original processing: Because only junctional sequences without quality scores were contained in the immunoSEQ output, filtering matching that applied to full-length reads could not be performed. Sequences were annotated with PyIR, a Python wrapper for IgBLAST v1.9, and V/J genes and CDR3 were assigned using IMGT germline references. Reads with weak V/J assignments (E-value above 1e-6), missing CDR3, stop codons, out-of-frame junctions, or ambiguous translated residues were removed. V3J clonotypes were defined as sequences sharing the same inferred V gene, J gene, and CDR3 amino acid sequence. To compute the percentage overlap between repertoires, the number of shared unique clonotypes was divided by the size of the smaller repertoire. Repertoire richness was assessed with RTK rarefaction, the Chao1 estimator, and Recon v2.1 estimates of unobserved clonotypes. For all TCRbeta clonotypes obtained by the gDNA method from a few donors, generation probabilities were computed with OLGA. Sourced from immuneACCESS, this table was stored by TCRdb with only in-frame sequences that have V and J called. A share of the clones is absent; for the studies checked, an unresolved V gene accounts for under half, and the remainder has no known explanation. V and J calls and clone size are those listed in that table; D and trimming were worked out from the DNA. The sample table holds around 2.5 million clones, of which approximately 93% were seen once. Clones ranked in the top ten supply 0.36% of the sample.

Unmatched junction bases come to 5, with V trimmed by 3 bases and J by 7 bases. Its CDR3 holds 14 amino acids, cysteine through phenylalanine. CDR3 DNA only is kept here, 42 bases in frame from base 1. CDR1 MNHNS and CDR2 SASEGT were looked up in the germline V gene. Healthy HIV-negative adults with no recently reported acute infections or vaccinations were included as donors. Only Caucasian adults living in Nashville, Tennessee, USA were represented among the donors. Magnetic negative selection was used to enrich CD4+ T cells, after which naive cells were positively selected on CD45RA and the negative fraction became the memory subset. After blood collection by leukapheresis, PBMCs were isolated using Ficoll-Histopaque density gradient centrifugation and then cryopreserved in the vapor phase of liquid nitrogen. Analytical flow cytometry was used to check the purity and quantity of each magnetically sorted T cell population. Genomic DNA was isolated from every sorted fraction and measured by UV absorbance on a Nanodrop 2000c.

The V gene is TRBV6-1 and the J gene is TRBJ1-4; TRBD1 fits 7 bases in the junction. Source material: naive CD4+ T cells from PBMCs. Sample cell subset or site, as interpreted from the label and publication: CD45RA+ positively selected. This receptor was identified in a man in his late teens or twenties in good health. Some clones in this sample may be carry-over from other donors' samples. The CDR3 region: CASSEAGGSEKLFF. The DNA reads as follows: TGTGCCAGCAGTGAGGCAGGGGGAAGTGAAAAACTGTTTTTT.